Below are 11 T cell receptor beta chains sequenced from a single sample in a study of cytomegalovirus exposure and HLA in healthy donors. PCR employed 60 Vbeta and 13 Jbeta primers. The method was immunoSEQ multiplex PCR; TCRdb's version includes in-frame clones alone and lacks a portion of them. Here the sample spans approximately 120,000 clones, 76% being singletons. The sample comprised PBMCs. The receptors shown here come from a woman between 35 and 50 years old in good health and CMV-seropositive.

Only a few counts were recorded for this clone. V usage is TRBV6-5 and J usage is TRBJ2-7; a weak D match, TRBD1 (6 bases). This CDR3 region has 15 residues. Trimming took off 0 bases at V and 4 bases at J, with 13 bases between the two ends. Germline CDR1 is MNHEY and CDR2 is SVGAGI. The CDR3 spells CASSYSRDIGYEQYF. The CDR3 DNA sequence: TGTGCCAGCAGTTACTCCCGGGACATAGGTTACGAGCAGTACTTC.

This chain uses TRBV4-1 with TRBJ2-5, with D tentatively TRBD2 (6 bases). Germline V gene lookup returns CDR1 MGHRA and CDR2 YSYEKL. CDR3 length: 18 residues. The germline V and J ends were trimmed by 2 bases and 4 bases, with 23 bases remaining between them. This CDR3 is CASSQPLISGVGGETQYF. DNA for the CDR3: TGCGCCAGCAGCCAACCCCTGATCTCGGGGGTGGGTGGAGAGACCCAGTACTTC.

The chain couples TRBV2 to TRBJ2-1; D uncertain. The germline gives CDR1 SNHLY, CDR2 FYNNEI. The CDR3 runs 14 residues. Trimming took 5 bases from V and 5 from J, leaving 13 bases between them. Here the CDR3 DNA reads TGTGCCAGCAGTTGGGCGTGGGTCAACAATGAGCAGTTCTTC. The encoded protein is CASSWAWVNNEQFF. Full variable domain (outside the CDR3, taken from reference TRBV2 and TRBJ2-1): EPEVTQTPSHQVTQMGQEVILRCVPISNHLYFYWYRQILGQKVEFLVSFYNNEISEKSEIFDDQFSVERPDGSNFTLKIRSTKLEDSAMYFCASSWAWVNNEQFFGPGTRLTVL.

The chain links TRBV7-6 to TRBJ1-1, with D possibly matching TRBD1 (5 bases). The ends were cut back, 6 bases at V and 5 bases at J, with 13 bases in the middle. From germline, CDR1 is SGHVS and CDR2 FNYEAQ. This CDR3 region has 13 residues. The CDR3 spells CASRQGLGTEAFF. CDR3 bases: TGTGCCAGCAGGCAGGGTCTCGGGACTGAAGCTTTCTTT.

The chain uses TRBV27 and TRBJ1-2, with D tentatively TRBD1 (6 bases). The germline V and J ends were trimmed by 6 bases and 4 bases, with 12 bases remaining between them. This CDR3 comprises 13 residues. Germline CDR1 reads MNHEY; CDR2 reads SMNVEV (reference sequence). For the CDR3, the DNA is TGTGCCAGCAGCAATACAGGGATCTATGGCTACACCTTC. This codes for CASSNTGIYGYTF.

This clone has a single count. V and J are TRBV28 and TRBJ2-5; TRBD1 matches 9 bases. The CDR3 extends over 16 amino acids. Per germline, CDR1 MDHEN and CDR2 SYDVKM. The junction had 8 bases not matched to a gene; V was cut back by 3 bases and J by 3 bases. CDR3 region: CASSFHYRDREETQYF. In DNA form, the CDR3 reads TGTGCCAGCAGTTTCCACTACCGGGACAGGGAAGAGACCCAGTACTTC.

This clone was seen a handful of times. The CDR3, as DNA: TGTGCCAGCAGCTTAGGGACTAGGCGACAAGAGACCCAGTACTTC. Residues: CASSLGTRRQETQYF. V is TRBV5-4 and J is TRBJ2-5; 8 positions agree with TRBD2. CDR3 size: 15 residues. Trimming removed 2 bases from V and 2 bases from J; junction bases left unmatched: 5. Per germline, CDR1 SGHNT and CDR2 YYREEE (reference sequence).

This clone was seen a few times. This chain connects TRBV19 to TRBJ1-2; 8 bases fit TRBD1. CDR3 size: 15 residues. The J segment lost 4 bases and the V segment lost 5 bases, leaving 9 bases of the junction unmatched. CDR1 is LNHDA, CDR2 SQIVND, per germline (reference sequence). The CDR3 sequence is CASSDQGASGYGYTF. The CDR3 nucleotides read TGTGCCAGTAGTGACCAGGGGGCGAGCGGCTATGGCTACACCTTC.

This clone has just one count. One end of the junction varies from germline; a read error may be responsible. The chain combines TRBV7-7 with TRBJ2-3; 7 bases align to TRBD1. Germline V gene sequence: CDR1 SSHAT, CDR2 FNYEAQ (reference sequence). This CDR3 contains 16 residues. CDR3 protein: CASSPGLDRGTDTQYF. The CDR3 DNA is TGTGCTAGCAGCCCGGGCCTTGACAGGGGCACAGATACGCAGTATTTT.

This chain joins TRBV11-2 and TRBJ2-3, with D perhaps TRBD2 (6 bases). The CDR3 sequence is 14 residues long. The V gene's germline CDR1 is SGHAT and CDR2 FQNNGV. V lost 5 bases to trimming and J lost 4 bases, with 13 bases between them. CDR3 sequence reads: CASSPLPGADTQYF. CDR3 DNA sequence: TGTGCCAGCAGCCCCCTGCCGGGAGCAGATACGCAGTATTTT.

The rearrangement uses TRBV2 and TRBJ2-3, with a weak D call TRBD1 (6 bases). Germline-derived CDR1 and CDR2 are SNHLY and FYNNEI. The CDR3 is 14 residues long. V shed 4 bases and J shed 5 bases, with 13 bases lying between them. The CDR3 sequence is CASSGGQYLDTQYF. The CDR3 DNA reads as TGTGCCAGCAGTGGCGGACAGTACCTAGATACGCAGTATTTT.